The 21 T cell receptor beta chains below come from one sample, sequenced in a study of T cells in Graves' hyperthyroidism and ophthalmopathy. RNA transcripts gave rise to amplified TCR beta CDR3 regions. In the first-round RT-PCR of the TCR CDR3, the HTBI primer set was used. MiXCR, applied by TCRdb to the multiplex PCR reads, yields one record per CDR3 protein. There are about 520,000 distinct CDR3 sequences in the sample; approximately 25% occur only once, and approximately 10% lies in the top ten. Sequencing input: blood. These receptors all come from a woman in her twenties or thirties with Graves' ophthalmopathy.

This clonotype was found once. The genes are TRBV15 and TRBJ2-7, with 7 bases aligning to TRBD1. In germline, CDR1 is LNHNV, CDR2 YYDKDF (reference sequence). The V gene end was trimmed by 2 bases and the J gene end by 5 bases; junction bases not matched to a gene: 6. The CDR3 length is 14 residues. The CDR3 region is CATSRRQGPHEQYF. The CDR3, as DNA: TGTGCCACCAGCAGACGACAGGGTCCCCACGAGCAGTACTTC.

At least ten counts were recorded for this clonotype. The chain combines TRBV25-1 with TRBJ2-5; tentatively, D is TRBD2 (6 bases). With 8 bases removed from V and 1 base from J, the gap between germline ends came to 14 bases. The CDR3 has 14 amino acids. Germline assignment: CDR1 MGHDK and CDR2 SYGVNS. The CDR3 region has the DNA TGTGCCAGCGGGGGGAAGGGAACCCAAGAGACCCAGTACTTC. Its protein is CASGGKGTQETQYF.

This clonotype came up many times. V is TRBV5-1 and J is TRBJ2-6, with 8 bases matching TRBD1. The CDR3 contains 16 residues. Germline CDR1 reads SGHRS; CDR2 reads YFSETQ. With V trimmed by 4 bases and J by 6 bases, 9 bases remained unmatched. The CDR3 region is CASSGGQASAANVLTF. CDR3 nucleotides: TGCGCCAGCAGCGGGGGACAGGCCTCGGCGGCCAACGTCCTGACTTTC.

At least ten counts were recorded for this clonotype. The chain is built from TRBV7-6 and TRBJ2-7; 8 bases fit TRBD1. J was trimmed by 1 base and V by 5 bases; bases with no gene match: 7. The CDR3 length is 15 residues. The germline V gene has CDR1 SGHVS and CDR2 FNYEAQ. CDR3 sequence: CASSLTGGSSYEQYF. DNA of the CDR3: TGTGCCAGCAGCCTAACAGGGGGATCTTCCTACGAGCAGTACTTC.

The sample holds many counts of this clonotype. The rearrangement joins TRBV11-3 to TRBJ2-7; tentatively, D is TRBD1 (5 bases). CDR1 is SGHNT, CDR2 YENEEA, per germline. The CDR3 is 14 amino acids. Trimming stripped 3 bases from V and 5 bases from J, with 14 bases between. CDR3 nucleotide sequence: TGTGCCAGCAGCTTCTCAGGGTTGAGAGACGAGCAGTACTTC. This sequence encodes CASSFSGLRDEQYF.

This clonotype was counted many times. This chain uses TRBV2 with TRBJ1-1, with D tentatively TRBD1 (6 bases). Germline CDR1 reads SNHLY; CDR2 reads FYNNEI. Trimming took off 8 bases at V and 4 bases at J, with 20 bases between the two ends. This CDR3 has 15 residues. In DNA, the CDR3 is TGTGCCAGCGCTCCCAGAGGGGGAGAAGGCACTGAAGCTTTCTTT. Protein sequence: CASAPRGGEGTEAFF.

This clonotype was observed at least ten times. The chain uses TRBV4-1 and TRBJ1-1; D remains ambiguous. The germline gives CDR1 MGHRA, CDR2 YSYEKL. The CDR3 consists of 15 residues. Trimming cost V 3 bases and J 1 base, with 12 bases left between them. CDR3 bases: TGCGCCAGCAGCCATGGGCTAAGGGCGAACACTGAAGCTTTCTTT. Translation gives CASSHGLRANTEAFF.

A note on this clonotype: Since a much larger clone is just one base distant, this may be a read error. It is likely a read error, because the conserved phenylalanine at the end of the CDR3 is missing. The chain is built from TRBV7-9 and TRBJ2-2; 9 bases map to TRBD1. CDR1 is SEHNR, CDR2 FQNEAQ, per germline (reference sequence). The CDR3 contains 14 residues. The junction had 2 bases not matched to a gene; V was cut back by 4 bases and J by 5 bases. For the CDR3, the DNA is TGTGCCAGCAGCTCCGGGACAGGGACCGGGGAGCTGTTTGTT. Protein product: CASSSGTGTGELFV.

In DNA, the CDR3 is TGTGCCAGCACCCCCAAGGGACTAGCGGGGAAATACGAGCAGTACTTC. This translates into CASTPKGLAGKYEQYF. This sequence joins TRBV6-4 and TRBJ2-7, with 13 bases fitting TRBD2. Germline lookup yields CDR1 MRHNA and CDR2 SNTAGT. V shed 7 bases, J shed 4 bases, and the junction held 10 bases outside the gene matches. The CDR3 runs 16 residues.

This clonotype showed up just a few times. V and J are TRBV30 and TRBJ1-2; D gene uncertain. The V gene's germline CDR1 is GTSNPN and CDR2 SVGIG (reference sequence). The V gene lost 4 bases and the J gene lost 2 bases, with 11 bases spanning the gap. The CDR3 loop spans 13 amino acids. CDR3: CAWTANWNYGYTF. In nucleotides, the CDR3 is TGTGCCTGGACTGCCAATTGGAACTATGGCTACACCTTC. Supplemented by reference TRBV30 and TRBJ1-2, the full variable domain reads SQTIHQWPATLVQPVGSPLSLECTVEGTSNPNLYWYRQAAGRGLQLLFYSVGIGQISSEVPQNLSASRPQDRQFILSSKKLLLSDSGFYLCAWTANWNYGYTFGSGTRLTVV.

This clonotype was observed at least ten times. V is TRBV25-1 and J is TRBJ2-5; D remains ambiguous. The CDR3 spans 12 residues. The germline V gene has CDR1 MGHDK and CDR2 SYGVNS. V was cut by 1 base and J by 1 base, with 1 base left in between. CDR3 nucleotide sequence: TGTGCCAGCAGTGAATTCCAAGAGACCCAGTACTTC. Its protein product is CASSEFQETQYF.

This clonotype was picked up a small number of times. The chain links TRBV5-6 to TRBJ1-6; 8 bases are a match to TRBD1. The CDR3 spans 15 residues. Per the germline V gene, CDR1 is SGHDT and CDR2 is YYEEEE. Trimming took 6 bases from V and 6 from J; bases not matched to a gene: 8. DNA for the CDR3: TGTGCCAGCACCCTATGGACAGGGCCTAATTCACCCCTCCACTTT. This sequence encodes CASTLWTGPNSPLHF.

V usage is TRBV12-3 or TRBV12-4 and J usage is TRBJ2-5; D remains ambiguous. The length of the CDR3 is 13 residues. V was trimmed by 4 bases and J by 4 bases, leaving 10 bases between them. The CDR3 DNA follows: TGTGCCAGCAGTTATATGGGCACAGAGACCCAGTACTTC. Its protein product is CASSYMGTETQYF.

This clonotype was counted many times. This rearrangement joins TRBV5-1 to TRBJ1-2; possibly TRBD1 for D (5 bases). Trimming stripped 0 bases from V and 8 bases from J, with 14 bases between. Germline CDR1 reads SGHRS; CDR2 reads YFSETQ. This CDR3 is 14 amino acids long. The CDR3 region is CASSLDRITMGYTF. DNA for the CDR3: TGCGCCAGCAGCTTGGACAGGATTACTATGGGCTACACCTTC. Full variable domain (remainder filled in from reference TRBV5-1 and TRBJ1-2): KAGVTQTPRYLIKTRGQQVTLSCSPISGHRSVSWYQQTPGQGLQFLFEYFSETQRNKGNFPGRFSGRQFSNSRSEMNVSTLELGDSALYLCASSLDRITMGYTFGSGTRLTVV.

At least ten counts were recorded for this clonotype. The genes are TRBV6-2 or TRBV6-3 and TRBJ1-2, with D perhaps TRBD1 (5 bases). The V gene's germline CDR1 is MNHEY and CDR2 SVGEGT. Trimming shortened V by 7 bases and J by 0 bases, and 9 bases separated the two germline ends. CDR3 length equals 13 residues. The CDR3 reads CASTKQANYGYTF. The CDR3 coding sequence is TGTGCCAGCACCAAACAGGCTAACTATGGCTACACCTTC.

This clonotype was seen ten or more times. The CDR3 DNA follows: TGTGCCACCGTCAGACAGAGGGGGGGTGGCTACACCTTC. As protein: CATVRQRGGGYTF. The chain uses TRBV28 and TRBJ1-2; weak D call: TRBD1 (6 bases). The V end was cut by 10 bases, the J end by 7 bases, with 19 bases between. Germline assignment: CDR1 MDHEN and CDR2 SYDVKM. The CDR3 loop spans 13 amino acids.

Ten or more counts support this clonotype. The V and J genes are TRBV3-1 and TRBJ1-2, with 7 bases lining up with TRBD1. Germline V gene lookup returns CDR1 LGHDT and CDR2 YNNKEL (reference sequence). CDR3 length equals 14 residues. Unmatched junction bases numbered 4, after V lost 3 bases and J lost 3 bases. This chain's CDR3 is CASSQTGTDYGYTF. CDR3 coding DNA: TGTGCCAGCAGCCAGACAGGGACGGACTATGGCTACACCTTC.

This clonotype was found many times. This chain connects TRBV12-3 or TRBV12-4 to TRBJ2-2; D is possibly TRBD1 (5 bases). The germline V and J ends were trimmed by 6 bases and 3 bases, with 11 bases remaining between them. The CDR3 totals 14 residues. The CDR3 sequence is CASRRRADTGELFF. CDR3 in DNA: TGTGCCAGCAGGCGCAGGGCAGACACCGGGGAGCTGTTTTTT.

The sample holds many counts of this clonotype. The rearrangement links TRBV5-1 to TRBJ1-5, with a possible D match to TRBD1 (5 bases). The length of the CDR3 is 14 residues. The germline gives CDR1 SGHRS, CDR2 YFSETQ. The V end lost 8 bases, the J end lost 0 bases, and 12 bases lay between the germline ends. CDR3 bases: TGCGCCAGTAGCCCGGACATTAGCAATCAGCCCCAGCATTTT. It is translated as CASSPDISNQPQHF.

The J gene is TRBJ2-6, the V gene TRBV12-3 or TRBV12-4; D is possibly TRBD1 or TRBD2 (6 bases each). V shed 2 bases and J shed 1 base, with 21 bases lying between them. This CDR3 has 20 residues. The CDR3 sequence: CASSLRARGLTPSGANVLTF. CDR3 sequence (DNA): TGTGCCAGCAGTTTAAGGGCACGGGGGCTAACACCTTCTGGGGCCAACGTCCTGACTTTC.

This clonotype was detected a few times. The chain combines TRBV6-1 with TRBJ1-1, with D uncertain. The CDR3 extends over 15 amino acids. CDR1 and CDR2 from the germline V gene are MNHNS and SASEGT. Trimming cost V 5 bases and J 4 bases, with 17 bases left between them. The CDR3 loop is CASSPIDFPSTEAFF. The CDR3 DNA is TGTGCCAGCAGTCCCATCGACTTCCCGAGCACTGAAGCTTTCTTT.